A selection of T cell receptor beta chains follows, all from one sample in a study of Ad26.COV2.S vaccination and SARS-CoV-2 variants. Sequencing was performed with immunoSEQ multiplex PCR; in TCRdb, only in-frame clones are kept and a portion is missing. This table holds 410,000 or so clones, approximately 90% found once. The sequencing used peripheral blood, collected in a trial of Ad26.COV2.S vaccine versus placebo. These receptors all come from a person aged 18 to 59 who received the Ad26.COV2.S COVID-19 vaccine or a placebo. CDR3s include the opening cysteine and the closing phenylalanine or tryptophan. D genes are given only for firm matches. For some rows the clone size is stated as once, few or many, or as a class when expanded; others skip it.

clone size	J gene	D gene	V gene	CDR3 DNA	CDR3 protein
once	TRBJ1-4	NA	TRBV18	TGTGCCAGCTCGGGCGACCCTTTAACTAATGAAAAACTGTTTTTT	CASSGDPLTNEKLFF
NA	TRBJ2-3	NA	TRBV6-6	TGTGCCAGCAGTTACAAAGGCAACACGCAGTATTTT	CASSYKGNTQYF
NA	TRBJ2-7	NA	TRBV30	TGTGCCTGGGATAGGACGGACGGTACCTACGAGCAGTACTTC	CAWDRTDGTYEQYF
NA	TRBJ2-1	NA	TRBV19	TGTGCCAGTAGTATGGGGCCGTACGCGGGAAGGACTTCTAGCTCCTACAATGAGCAGTTCTTC	CASSMGPYAGRTSSSYNEQFF
NA	TRBJ1-5	NA	TRBV19	TGTGCCAGTAGGACACAGGGTCTGAGCAATCAGCCCCAGCATTTT	CASRTQGLSNQPQHF
NA	TRBJ1-2	NA	TRBV5-1	TGCGCCAGCAGCTTGGAGATCGGGCTTGGCTATGGCTACACCTTC	CASSLEIGLGYGYTF
NA	TRBJ1-4	TRBD1	TRBV29-1	TGCAGCGTTGACGGACAGGGTAGTGAAAAACTGTTTTTT	CSVDGQGSEKLFF
NA	TRBJ1-1	TRBD1	TRBV18	TGTGCCAGCTCACCCCGGACAGGGGCGTCGAACACTGAAGCTTTCTTT	CASSPRTGASNTEAFF
NA	TRBJ2-5	NA	TRBV6-2/TRBV6-3	TGTGCCAGCAGTACCCCGGCGGCGGGAAGGTCAGAGACCCAGTACTTC	CASSTPAAGRSETQYF
NA	TRBJ1-3	NA	TRBV5-6	TGTGCCAGCAGCCAACCGATGGGAAACACCATATATTTT	CASSQPMGNTIYF
NA	TRBJ2-2	TRBD2	TRBV2	TGTGCCAGCAGGGGGAGGACTAGCGGGAGTACCGGGGAGCTGTTTTTT	CASRGRTSGSTGELFF
NA	TRBJ1-6	NA	TRBV28	TGTGCCAGCAGTACAGGGCCCCAGGTGCCCCTCCACTTT	CASSTGPQVPLHF
NA	TRBJ1-4	NA	TRBV5-1	TGCGCCAGCAGCTTGGGGGGGCCTGAAAAACTGTTTTTT	CASSLGGPEKLFF
NA	TRBJ1-3	NA	TRBV7-8	TGTGCCAGCAGCTTAGTTCCAGGGCCCTCTGGAAACACCATATATTTT	CASSLVPGPSGNTIYF
NA	TRBJ1-5	NA	TRBV6-2/TRBV6-3	TGTGCCAGCAGTTACGGACCTCAGCCCCAGCATTTT	CASSYGPQPQHF
NA	TRBJ2-6	NA	TRBV5-4	TGTGCCAGCAGCTCCGGTGGCTCTGGGGCCAACGTCCTGACTTTC	CASSSGGSGANVLTF
NA	TRBJ2-3	NA	TRBV19	TGTGCCAGTAGTGTCGGCCAGTCGCGTTTCGCAGATACGCAGTATTTT	CASSVGQSRFADTQYF
NA	TRBJ2-7	NA	TRBV6-2/TRBV6-3	TGTGCCAGCAGTCCCGGCCGAGGGGGGAACGAGCAGTACTTC	CASSPGRGGNEQYF
NA	TRBJ1-1	NA	TRBV11-3	TGTGCCAGCCCTAAGACACCGAACACTGAAGCTTTCTTT	CASPKTPNTEAFF
NA	TRBJ2-7	NA	TRBV19	TGTGCCAGTAGTCACCCGGGCTACTCCTACGAGCAGTACTTC	CASSHPGYSYEQYF
NA	TRBJ1-2	NA	TRBV5-5	TGTGCCAGCAGCCGGACCTCGGAGACAGGATATGGCTACACCTTC	CASSRTSETGYGYTF